This TCR beta chain was profiled in a study of cytomegalovirus exposure and HLA in healthy donors. Across the study: The Caucasian-associated ancestry cluster held more than 80% of 398 genotyped donors. General study results and limits: Later work associated fewer than 20,000 TCR beta sequences with HLA alleles at 0.05 false discovery rate. A missense DCLRE1C variant was associated with V- and J-gene trimming of TCR beta chains in a later analysis, and an independent cohort replicated the association.

About this clone itself: Its antigen is undetermined.

Vbeta (60) and Jbeta (13) primers were used in the PCR. The method was immunoSEQ multiplex PCR; TCRdb's version includes in-frame clones alone and lacks a portion of them. The sample carries about 210,000 clones, roughly 82% recorded once. V was shortened by 7 bases and J by 5 bases, with 8 bases between the two germline ends. The germline V gene has CDR1 MNHEY and CDR2 SVGAGI. CDR3 size: 11 residues. This chain joins TRBV6-5 and TRBJ1-1; D is unresolved. This clonotype was obtained from a man aged 35-49 years in good health and CMV-seropositive. The specimen sequenced was PBMCs. CDR3 in amino acids: CASTGETEAFF. The CDR3 DNA follows: TGTGCCAGCACCGGGGAGACTGAAGCTTTCTTT.